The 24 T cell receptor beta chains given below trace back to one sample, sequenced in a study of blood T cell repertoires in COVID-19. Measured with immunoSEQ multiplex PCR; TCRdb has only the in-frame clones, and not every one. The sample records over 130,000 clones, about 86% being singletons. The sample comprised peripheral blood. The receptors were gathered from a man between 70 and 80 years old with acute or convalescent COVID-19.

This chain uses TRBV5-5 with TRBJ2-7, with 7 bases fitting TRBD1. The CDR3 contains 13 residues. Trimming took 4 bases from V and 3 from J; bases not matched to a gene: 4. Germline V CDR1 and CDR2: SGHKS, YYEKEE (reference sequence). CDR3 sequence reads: CASSPTGFYEQYF. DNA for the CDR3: TGTGCCAGCAGCCCGACAGGGTTCTACGAGCAGTACTTC.

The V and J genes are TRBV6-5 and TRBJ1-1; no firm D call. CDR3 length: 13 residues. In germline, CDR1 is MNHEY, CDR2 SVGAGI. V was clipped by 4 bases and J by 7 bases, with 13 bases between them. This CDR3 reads CASSSLPGLEAFF. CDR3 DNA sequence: TGTGCCAGCAGTTCCCTTCCAGGACTTGAAGCTTTCTTT.

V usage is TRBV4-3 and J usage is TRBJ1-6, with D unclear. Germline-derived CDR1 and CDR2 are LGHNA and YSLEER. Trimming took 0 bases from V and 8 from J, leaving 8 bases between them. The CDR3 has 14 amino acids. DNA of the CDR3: TGCGCCAGCAGCCAAGATCGAGGGTATTCACCCCTCCACTTT. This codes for CASSQDRGYSPLHF.

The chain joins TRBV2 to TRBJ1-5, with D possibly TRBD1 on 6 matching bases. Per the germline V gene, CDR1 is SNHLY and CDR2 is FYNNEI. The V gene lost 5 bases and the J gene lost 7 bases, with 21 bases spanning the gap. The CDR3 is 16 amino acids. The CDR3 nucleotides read TGTGCCAGCAGTCTTAGGTTAGGGGGTACGGAACAGCCCCAGCATTTT. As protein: CASSLRLGGTEQPQHF.

In nucleotides, the CDR3 is TGTGCCAGCAGCTATGGGCTTCCGGGACAGAGGAACACTGAAGCTTTCTTT. Translated, it gives CASSYGLPGQRNTEAFF. The chain couples TRBV7-6 to TRBJ1-1; TRBD1 matches 7 bases. The V and J ends lost 4 bases and 1 base, in that order; junction bases with no gene match: 12. The germline CDR1 and CDR2 sequences are SGHVS and FNYEAQ. CDR3 size: 17 residues.

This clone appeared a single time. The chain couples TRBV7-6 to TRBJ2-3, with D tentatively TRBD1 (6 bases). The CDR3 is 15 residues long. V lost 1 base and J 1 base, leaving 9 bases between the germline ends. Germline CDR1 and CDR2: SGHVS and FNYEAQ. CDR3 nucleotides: TGTGCCAGCAGCTTAGATGGACAGCGCACAGATACGCAGTATTTT. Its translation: CASSLDGQRTDTQYF.

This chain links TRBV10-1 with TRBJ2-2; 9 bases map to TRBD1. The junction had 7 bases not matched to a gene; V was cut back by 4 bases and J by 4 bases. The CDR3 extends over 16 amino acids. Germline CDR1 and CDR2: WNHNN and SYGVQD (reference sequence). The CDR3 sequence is CASSGPGQGFTGELFF. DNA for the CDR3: TGCGCCAGCAGTGGACCGGGACAGGGATTCACCGGGGAGCTGTTTTTT.

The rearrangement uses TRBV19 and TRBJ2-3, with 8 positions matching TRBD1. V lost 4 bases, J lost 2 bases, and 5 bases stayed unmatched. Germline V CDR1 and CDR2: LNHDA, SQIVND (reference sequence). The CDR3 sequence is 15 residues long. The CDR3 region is CASSKTGEATDTQYF. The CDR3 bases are TGTGCCAGTAGTAAGACAGGGGAGGCCACAGATACGCAGTATTTT.

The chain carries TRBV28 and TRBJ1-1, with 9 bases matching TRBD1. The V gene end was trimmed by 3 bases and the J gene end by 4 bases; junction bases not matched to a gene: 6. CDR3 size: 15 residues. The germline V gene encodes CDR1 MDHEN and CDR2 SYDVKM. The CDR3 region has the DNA TGTGCCAGCAGTTTGGTGACAGGGGGTCGCACTGAAGCTTTCTTT. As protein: CASSLVTGGRTEAFF.

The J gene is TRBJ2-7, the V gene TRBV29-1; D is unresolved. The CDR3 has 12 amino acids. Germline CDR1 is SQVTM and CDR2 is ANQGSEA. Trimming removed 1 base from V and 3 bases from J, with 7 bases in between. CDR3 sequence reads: CSVEGASYEQYF. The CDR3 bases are TGCAGCGTTGAAGGGGCCAGCTACGAGCAGTACTTC.

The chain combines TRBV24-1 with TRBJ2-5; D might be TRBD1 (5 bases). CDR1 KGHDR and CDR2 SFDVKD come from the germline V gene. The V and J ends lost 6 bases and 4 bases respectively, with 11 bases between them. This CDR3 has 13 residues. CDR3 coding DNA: TGTGCCACCAGTCCGCAGGGAAGAGAGACCCAGTACTTC. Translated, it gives CATSPQGRETQYF.

In nucleotides, the CDR3 is TGTGCCAGCAGCCACGGACTAGCGGAATCCTACGAGCAGTACTTC. Protein product: CASSHGLAESYEQYF. The chain couples TRBV4-2 to TRBJ2-7; 10 nucleotides match TRBD2. The length of the CDR3 is 15 residues. Looked up from germline, CDR1 is LGHNA and CDR2 is YNFKEQ. Trimming at V came to 3 bases and at J to 1 base, leaving 3 bases not matched to a gene.

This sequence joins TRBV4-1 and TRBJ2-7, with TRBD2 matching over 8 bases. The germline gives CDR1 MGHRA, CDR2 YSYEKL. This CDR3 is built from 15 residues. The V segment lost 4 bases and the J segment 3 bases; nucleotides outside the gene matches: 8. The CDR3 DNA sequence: TGCGCCAGCAGCCTCAGCGGGAGCGCCTACTACGAGCAGTACTTC. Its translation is CASSLSGSAYYEQYF.

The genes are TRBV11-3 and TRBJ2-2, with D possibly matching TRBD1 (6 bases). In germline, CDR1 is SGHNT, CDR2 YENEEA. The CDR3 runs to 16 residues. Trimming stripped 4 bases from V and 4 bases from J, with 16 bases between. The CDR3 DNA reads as TGTGCCAGCAGCTGGGACCCAGGGGCGGCCACCGGGGAGCTGTTTTTT. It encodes CASSWDPGAATGELFF.

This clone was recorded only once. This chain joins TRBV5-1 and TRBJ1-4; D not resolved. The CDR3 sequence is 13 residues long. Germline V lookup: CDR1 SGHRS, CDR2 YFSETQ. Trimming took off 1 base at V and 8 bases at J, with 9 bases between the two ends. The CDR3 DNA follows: TGCGCCAGCAGCTTGATATTCGGGGAAAAACTGTTTTTT. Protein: CASSLIFGEKLFF.

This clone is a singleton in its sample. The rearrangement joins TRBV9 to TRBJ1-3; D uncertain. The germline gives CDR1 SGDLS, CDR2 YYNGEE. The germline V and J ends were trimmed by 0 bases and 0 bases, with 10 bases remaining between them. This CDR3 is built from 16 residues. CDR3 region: CASSVAGLTSGNTIYF. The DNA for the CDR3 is TGTGCCAGCAGCGTAGCCGGACTGACCTCTGGAAACACCATATATTTT. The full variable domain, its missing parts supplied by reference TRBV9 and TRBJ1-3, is DSGVTQTPKHLITATGQRVTLRCSPRSGDLSVYWYQQSLDQGLQFLIQYYNGEERAKGNILERFSAQQFPDLHSELNLSSLELGDSALYFCASSVAGLTSGNTIYFGEGSWLTVV.

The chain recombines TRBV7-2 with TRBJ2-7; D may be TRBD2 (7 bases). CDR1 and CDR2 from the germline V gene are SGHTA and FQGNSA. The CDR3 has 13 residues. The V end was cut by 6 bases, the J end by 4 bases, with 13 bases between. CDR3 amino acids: CASSIGGQYEQYF. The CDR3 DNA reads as TGTGCCAGCAGTATCGGGGGGCAGTACGAGCAGTACTTC.

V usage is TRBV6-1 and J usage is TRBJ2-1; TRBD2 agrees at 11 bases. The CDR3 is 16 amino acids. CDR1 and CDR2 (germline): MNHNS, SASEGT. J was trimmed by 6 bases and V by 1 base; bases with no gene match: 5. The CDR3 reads CASSEGPGLAVNEQFF. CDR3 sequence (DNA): TGTGCCAGCAGTGAAGGTCCGGGACTAGCGGTCAATGAGCAGTTCTTC.

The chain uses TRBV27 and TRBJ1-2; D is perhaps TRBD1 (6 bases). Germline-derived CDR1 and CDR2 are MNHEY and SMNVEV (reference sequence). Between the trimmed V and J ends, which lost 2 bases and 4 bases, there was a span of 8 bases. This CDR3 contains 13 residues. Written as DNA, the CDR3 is TGTGCCAGCAGTTTAGGGGGCGGCTATGGCTACACCTTC. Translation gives CASSLGGGYGYTF.

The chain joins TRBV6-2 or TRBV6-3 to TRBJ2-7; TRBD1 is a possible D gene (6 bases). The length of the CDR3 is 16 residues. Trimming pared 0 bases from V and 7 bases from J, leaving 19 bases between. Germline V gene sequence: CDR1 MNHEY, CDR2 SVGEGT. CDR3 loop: CASSYSSDRYLREQYF. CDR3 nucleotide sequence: TGTGCCAGCAGTTACTCTTCGGACAGATACTTACGGGAGCAGTACTTC.

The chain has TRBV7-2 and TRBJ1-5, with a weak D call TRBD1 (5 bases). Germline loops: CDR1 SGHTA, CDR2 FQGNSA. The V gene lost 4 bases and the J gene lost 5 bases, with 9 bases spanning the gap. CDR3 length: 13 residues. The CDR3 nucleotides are TGTGCCAGCAGCTCCGGGACTTATCAGCCCCAGCATTTT. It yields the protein CASSSGTYQPQHF.

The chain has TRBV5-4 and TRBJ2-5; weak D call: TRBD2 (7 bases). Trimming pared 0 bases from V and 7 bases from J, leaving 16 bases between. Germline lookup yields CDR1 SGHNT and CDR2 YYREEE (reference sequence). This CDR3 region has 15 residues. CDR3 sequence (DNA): TGTGCCAGCAGCTTGGATGCGGGGGCCCGGGGGACCCAGTACTTC. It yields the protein CASSLDAGARGTQYF.

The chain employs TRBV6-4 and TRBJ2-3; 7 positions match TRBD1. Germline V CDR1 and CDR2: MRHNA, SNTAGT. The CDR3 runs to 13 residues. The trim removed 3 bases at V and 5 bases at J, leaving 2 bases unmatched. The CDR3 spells CASSENRGDTQYF. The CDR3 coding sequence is TGTGCCAGCAGTGAAAACAGGGGAGATACGCAGTATTTT.

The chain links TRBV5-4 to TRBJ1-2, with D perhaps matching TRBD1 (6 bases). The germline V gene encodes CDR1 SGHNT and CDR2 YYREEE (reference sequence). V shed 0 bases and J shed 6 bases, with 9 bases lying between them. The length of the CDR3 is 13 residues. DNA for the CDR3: TGTGCCAGCAGCTTGGACAGGGCGGATGGCTACACCTTC. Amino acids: CASSLDRADGYTF.